Reported below is one TCR beta chain. No antigen is known for it. TCRdb's table, derived via immunoSEQ multiplex PCR, lists solely in-frame clones and lacks some. Of around 250,000 clones detected, about 90% appear once; the ten largest clones hold 3.1%. The sample belongs to a study of cytomegalovirus exposure and HLA in healthy donors. CDR3 length equals 16 residues. Trimming took 5 bases from V and 4 from J; bases not matched to a gene: 11. Germline V gene sequence: CDR1 SGHVS, CDR2 FNYEAQ. Findings and caveats of the study: Cytomegalovirus status was reportedly diagnosed by the classifier with high sensitivity and specificity.

The source material was PBMCs. The gene calls are TRBV7-6 and TRBJ2-1, with TRBD2 matching 7 bases. The TCR was taken from a woman in her 30s in good health and CMV-seronegative. The CDR3 spells CASSLTGGRTYNEQFF. The DNA for the CDR3 is TGTGCCAGCAGCCTAACGGGAGGCCGTACTTACAATGAGCAGTTCTTC. The whole variable domain, filled in from reference TRBV7-6 and TRBJ2-1, reads GAGVSQSPRYKVTKRGQDVALRCDPISGHVSLYWYRQALGQGPEFLTYFNYEAQQDKSGLPNDRFSAERPEGSISTLTIQRTEQRDSAMYRCASSLTGGRTYNEQFFGPGTRLTVL.